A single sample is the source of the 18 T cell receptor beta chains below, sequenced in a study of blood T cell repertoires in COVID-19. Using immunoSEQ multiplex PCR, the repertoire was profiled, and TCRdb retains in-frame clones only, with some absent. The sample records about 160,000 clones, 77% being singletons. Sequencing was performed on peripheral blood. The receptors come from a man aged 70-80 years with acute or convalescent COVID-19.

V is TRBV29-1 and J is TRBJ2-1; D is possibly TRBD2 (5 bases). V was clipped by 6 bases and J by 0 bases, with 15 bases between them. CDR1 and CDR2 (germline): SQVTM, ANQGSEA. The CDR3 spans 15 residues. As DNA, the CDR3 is TGCAGCGTGGCTAGCTCCCGGGGCTCCTACAATGAGCAGTTCTTC. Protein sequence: CSVASSRGSYNEQFF.

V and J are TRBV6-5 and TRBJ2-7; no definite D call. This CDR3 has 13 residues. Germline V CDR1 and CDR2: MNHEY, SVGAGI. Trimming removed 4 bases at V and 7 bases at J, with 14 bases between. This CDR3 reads CASSSNAGFEQYF. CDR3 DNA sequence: TGTGCCAGCAGTTCCAACGCCGGGTTTGAGCAGTACTTC.

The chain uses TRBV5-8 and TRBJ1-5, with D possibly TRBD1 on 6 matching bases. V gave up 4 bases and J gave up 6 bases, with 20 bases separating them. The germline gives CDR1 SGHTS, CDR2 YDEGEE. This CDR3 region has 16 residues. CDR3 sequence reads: CASSPPGAGGSQPQHF. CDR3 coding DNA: TGTGCCAGCAGCCCCCCGGGGGCGGGGGGAAGTCAGCCCCAGCATTTT.

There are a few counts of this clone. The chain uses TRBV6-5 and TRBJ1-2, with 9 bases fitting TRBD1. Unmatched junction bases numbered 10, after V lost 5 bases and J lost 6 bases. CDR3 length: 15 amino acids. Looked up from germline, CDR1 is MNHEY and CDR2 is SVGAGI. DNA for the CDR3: TGTGCCAGCAGTCCTCGGACAGGGGCAACTCATGGCTACACCTTC. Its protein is CASSPRTGATHGYTF.

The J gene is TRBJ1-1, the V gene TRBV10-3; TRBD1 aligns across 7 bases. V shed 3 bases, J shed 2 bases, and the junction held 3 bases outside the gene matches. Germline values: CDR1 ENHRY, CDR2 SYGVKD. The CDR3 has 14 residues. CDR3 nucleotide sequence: TGTGCCATCAGTGACTGGACAGGAAACACTGAAGCTTTCTTT. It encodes CAISDWTGNTEAFF.

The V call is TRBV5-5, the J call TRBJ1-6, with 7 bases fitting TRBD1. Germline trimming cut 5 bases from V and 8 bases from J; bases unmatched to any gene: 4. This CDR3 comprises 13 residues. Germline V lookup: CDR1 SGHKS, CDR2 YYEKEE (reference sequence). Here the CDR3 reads CASSHDRDSPLHF. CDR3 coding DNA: TGTGCCAGCAGTCACGACAGGGATTCACCCCTCCACTTT.

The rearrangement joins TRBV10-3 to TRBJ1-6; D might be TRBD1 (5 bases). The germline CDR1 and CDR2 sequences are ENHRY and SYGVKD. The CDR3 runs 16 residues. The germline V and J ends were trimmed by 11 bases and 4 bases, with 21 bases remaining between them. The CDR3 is CASSHSGKGYNSPLHF. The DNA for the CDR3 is TGTGCCTCCTCACATTCAGGGAAGGGGTATAATTCACCCCTCCACTTT.

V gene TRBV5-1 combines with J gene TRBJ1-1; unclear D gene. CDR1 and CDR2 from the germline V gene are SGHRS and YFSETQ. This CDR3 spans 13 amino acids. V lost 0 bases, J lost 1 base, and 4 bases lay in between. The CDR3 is CASSLVSNTEAFF. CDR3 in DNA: TGCGCCAGCAGCTTGGTATCGAACACTGAAGCTTTCTTT.

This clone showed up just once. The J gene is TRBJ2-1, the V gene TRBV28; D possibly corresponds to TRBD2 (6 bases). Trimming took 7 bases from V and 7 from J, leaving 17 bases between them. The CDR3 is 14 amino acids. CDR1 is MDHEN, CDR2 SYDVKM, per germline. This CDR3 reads CASMPVGLANEQFF. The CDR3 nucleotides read TGTGCCAGCATGCCCGTCGGTCTAGCGAATGAGCAGTTCTTC.

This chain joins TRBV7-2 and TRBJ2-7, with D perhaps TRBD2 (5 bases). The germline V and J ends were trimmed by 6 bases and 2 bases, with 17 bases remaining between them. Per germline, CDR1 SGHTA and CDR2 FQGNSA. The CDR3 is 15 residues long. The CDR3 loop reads CASRFTGVQAYEQYF. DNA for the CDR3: TGTGCCAGCAGATTTACCGGGGTACAAGCCTACGAGCAGTACTTC.

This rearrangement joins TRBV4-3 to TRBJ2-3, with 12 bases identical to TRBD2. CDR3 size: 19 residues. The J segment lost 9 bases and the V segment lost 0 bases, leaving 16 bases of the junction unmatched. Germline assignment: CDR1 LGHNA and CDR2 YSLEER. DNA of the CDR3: TGCGCCAGCAGCCAAGAAGCGTCTAGCGGGAGGGCCCGAACTTACACGCAGTATTTT. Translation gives CASSQEASSGRARTYTQYF.

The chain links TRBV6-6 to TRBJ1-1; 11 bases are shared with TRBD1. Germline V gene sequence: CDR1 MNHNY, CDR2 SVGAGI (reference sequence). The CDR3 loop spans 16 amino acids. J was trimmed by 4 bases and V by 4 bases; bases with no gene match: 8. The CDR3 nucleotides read TGTGCCAGCAGTTCTACTTTCGGGACAGGGGGCACTGAAGCTTTCTTT. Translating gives CASSSTFGTGGTEAFF.

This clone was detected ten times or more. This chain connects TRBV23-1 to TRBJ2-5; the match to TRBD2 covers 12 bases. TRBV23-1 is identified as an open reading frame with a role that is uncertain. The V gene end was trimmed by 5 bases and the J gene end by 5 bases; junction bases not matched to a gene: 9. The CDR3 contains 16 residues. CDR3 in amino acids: CASSDPSGRAGETQYF. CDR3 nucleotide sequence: TGCGCCAGCAGTGACCCTAGCGGGAGGGCGGGGGAGACCCAGTACTTC.

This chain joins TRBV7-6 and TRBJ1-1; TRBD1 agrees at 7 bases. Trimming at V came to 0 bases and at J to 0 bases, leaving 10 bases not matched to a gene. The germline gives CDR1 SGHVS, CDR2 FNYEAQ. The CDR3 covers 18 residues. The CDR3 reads CASSLAGGQSLVNTEAFF. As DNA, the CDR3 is TGTGCCAGCAGCTTAGCGGGGGGACAGTCTCTAGTGAACACTGAAGCTTTCTTT. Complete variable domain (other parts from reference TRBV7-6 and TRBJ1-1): GAGVSQSPRYKVTKRGQDVALRCDPISGHVSLYWYRQALGQGPEFLTYFNYEAQQDKSGLPNDRFSAERPEGSISTLTIQRTEQRDSAMYRCASSLAGGQSLVNTEAFFGQGTRLTVV.

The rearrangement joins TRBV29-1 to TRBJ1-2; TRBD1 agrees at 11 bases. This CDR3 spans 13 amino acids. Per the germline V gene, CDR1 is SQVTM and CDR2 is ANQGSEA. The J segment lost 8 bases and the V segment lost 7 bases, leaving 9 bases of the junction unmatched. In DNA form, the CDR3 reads TGCAGCGCTAAGGACAGGGGGCTTCGAGGCTACACCTTC. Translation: CSAKDRGLRGYTF.

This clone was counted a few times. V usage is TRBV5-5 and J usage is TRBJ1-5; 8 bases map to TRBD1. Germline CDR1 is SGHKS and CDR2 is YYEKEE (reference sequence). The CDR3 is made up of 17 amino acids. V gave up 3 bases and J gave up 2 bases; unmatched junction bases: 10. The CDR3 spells CASSSWGVGQGNQPQHF. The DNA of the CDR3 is TGTGCCAGCAGCTCCTGGGGTGTGGGACAGGGCAATCAGCCCCAGCATTTT.

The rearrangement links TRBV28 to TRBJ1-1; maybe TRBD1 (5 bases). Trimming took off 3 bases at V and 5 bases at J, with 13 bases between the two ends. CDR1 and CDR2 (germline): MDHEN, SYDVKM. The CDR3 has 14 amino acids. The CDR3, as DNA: TGTGCCAGCAGTTTGGGGCAGGGAGGAACTGAAGCTTTCTTT. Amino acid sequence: CASSLGQGGTEAFF.

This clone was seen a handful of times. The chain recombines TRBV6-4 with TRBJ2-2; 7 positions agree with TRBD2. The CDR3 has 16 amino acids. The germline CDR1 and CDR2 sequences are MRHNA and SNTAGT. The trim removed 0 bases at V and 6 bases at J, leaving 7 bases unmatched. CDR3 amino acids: CASSDSSLSGAGELFF. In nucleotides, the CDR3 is TGTGCCAGCAGTGACTCGAGTCTGAGCGGGGCCGGGGAGCTGTTTTTT.